A single sample is the source of the 26 T cell receptor beta chains below, sequenced in a study of OX40 agonist ivuxolimab in advanced cancers. The repertoire was sequenced with immunoSEQ multiplex PCR; TCRdb's copy has only in-frame clones and lacks some. Among under 80,000 clones listed, 85% were seen once. Specimen: CD4+ or CD8+ T cells sorted from blood, collected in a trial of the OX40 agonist ivuxolimab. All receptors derive from an adult with an advanced solid tumor such as melanoma, head and neck, liver or kidney cancer.

The rearrangement uses TRBV5-1 and TRBJ2-7; tentative D call: TRBD1 (6 bases). CDR1 is SGHRS, CDR2 YFSETQ, per germline. The CDR3 spans 15 residues. V was shortened by 2 bases and J by 1 base, with 13 bases between the two germline ends. Here the CDR3 reads CASSFSRGESYEQYF. CDR3 DNA sequence: TGCGCCAGCAGCTTTTCCAGGGGCGAGTCCTACGAGCAGTACTTC.

V is TRBV2 and J is TRBJ2-7; 16 positions match TRBD2. The germline gives CDR1 SNHLY, CDR2 FYNNEI. The trim removed 6 bases at V and 5 bases at J, leaving 4 bases unmatched. This CDR3 comprises 15 residues. CDR3 bases: TGTGCCAGCAGGGGACTAGCGGGAGGGCCTAACGAGCAGTACTTC. Its translation is CASRGLAGGPNEQYF.

V usage is TRBV7-2 and J usage is TRBJ2-7; D not certain. V dropped 0 bases and J dropped 0 bases, with 3 bases sitting between them. The CDR3 covers 13 residues. Germline V gives CDR1 SGHTA, CDR2 FQGNSA. The DNA for the CDR3 is TGTGCCAGCAGCTTAGCCGCCTCCTACGAGCAGTACTTC. Translated: CASSLAASYEQYF.

This clone was counted between two and nine times. The chain is built from TRBV7-6 and TRBJ1-1, with TRBD1 matching 8 bases. CDR3 length: 14 amino acids. Germline V gene lookup returns CDR1 SGHVS and CDR2 FNYEAQ. Trimming removed 5 bases from V and 1 base from J; junction bases left unmatched: 3. This CDR3 is CASSLDRGNTEAFF. DNA for the CDR3: TGTGCCAGCAGCCTCGACAGGGGGAACACTGAAGCTTTCTTT.

The gene calls are TRBV5-1 and TRBJ1-2; possibly TRBD1 for D (5 bases). Per the germline V gene, CDR1 is SGHRS and CDR2 is YFSETQ. Trimming shortened V by 0 bases and J by 5 bases, and 11 bases separated the two germline ends. The CDR3 length is 14 residues. The CDR3 DNA reads as TGCGCCAGCAGCTTGGCCCAGGGTGTATATGGCTACACCTTC. Encoded protein: CASSLAQGVYGYTF.

This clone appeared once. V and J are TRBV25-1 and TRBJ2-3, with D uncertain. Germline CDR1 and CDR2: MGHDK and SYGVNS. This CDR3 spans 15 amino acids. V gave up 5 bases and J gave up 1 base, with 13 bases separating them. The CDR3 sequence: CASSQRYEGTDTQYF. Here the CDR3 DNA reads TGTGCCAGCAGTCAGAGATACGAGGGCACAGATACGCAGTATTTT.

The CDR3 loop is CAWSIGLAGGQETQYF. The CDR3 region has the DNA TGTGCCTGGAGTATTGGACTAGCGGGAGGACAAGAGACCCAGTACTTC. This chain uses TRBV30 with TRBJ2-5; 14 positions match TRBD2. Germline-derived CDR1 and CDR2 are GTSNPN and SVGIG (reference sequence). V shed 2 bases, J shed 2 bases, and the junction held 4 bases outside the gene matches. The CDR3 has 16 residues.

The chain carries TRBV11-2 and TRBJ2-5, with 12 bases that match TRBD2. Gene TRBJ2-7 matches the end of the DNA better, so the J call may be wrong. The CDR3 extends over 15 amino acids. CDR1 and CDR2 from the germline V gene are SGHAT and FQNNGV. The DNA for the CDR3 is TGTGCCAGCAGCCCTCGGACTAGCGGGGTCTACGAGCAGTACTTC. Amino acids: CASSPRTSGVYEQYF.

The V and J genes are TRBV4-1 and TRBJ2-7; 9 bases fit TRBD1. CDR1 MGHRA and CDR2 YSYEKL come from the germline V gene. V was pared by 2 bases and J by 3 bases, with 2 bases of the junction left unmatched. The CDR3 sequence is 14 residues long. CDR3 sequence (DNA): TGCGCCAGCAGCCAAACAGGGGGCATCTACGAGCAGTACTTC. Residues: CASSQTGGIYEQYF.

The genes are TRBV30 and TRBJ2-4; 8 nucleotides align to TRBD2. J gave up 14 bases and V 0 bases, and 9 bases lay outside the gene matches. The CDR3 has 13 residues. CDR1 GTSNPN and CDR2 SVGIG come from the germline V gene (reference sequence). CDR3 residues: CAWSVIAGIEKYF. For the CDR3, the DNA is TGTGCCTGGAGTGTCATAGCGGGGATTGAAAAGTACTTC.

This clone has just a few counts. This chain uses TRBV7-8 with TRBJ1-5, with TRBD1 matching over 11 bases. CDR1 SGHVS and CDR2 FQNEAQ come from the germline V gene. There are 17 residues in the CDR3. Trimming took 1 base from V and 7 from J; bases not matched to a gene: 9. CDR3 nucleotide sequence: TGTGCCAGCAGCTTAGAAGATTGGACAGGGGGCCGGCAGCCCCAGCATTTT. It specifies CASSLEDWTGGRQPQHF.

This chain joins TRBV4-3 and TRBJ1-5; weak D call: TRBD1 (5 bases). The V gene lost 0 bases and the J gene lost 5 bases, with 11 bases spanning the gap. Germline CDR1 LGHNA, CDR2 YSLEER. The CDR3 is 15 residues long. CDR3 in DNA: TGCGCCAGCAGCCAAGAGCCAGGGTCAGATCAGCCCCAGCATTTT. It is translated as CASSQEPGSDQPQHF.

The rearrangement links TRBV5-1 to TRBJ2-3; TRBD1 is a possible D gene (5 bases). The CDR3 is 18 amino acids. Trimming left V 5 bases short and J 0 bases short, with 22 bases between. Germline loops: CDR1 SGHRS, CDR2 YFSETQ. CDR3 amino acids: CASSQQPLRGSSTDTQYF. CDR3 bases: TGCGCCAGCAGTCAACAACCCCTTAGGGGTTCTAGCACAGATACGCAGTATTTT.

The V call is TRBV6-1, the J call TRBJ2-5; 8 nucleotides line up with TRBD1. The last part of the DNA fits TRBJ2-7 better; the J call may be wrong. Per germline, CDR1 MNHNS and CDR2 SASEGT. The CDR3 length is 14 residues. The CDR3, as DNA: TGTGCCAGCCATAGAGGACAGGGATCTTACGAGCAGTACTTC. Translation gives CASHRGQGSYEQYF.

V and J are TRBV5-1 and TRBJ2-3; TRBD1 matches 9 bases. The CDR3 has 15 amino acids. Looked up from germline, CDR1 is SGHRS and CDR2 is YFSETQ. With 3 bases clipped from V and 8 bases from J, the junction kept 10 bases outside the gene matches. CDR3 sequence (DNA): TGCGCCAGCAGCTCCCCATGGACAGGGGCCCGTACGCAGTATTTT. It codes for CASSSPWTGARTQYF. Full variable domain (missing parts from reference TRBV5-1 and TRBJ2-3): KAGVTQTPRYLIKTRGQQVTLSCSPISGHRSVSWYQQTPGQGLQFLFEYFSETQRNKGNFPGRFSGRQFSNSRSEMNVSTLELGDSALYLCASSSPWTGARTQYFGPGTRLTVL.

CDR3 sequence reads: CASSISGRAGANVLTF. The CDR3 DNA sequence: TGTGCCAGTAGTATATCAGGGCGCGCGGGGGCCAACGTCCTGACTTTC. The chain uses TRBV19 and TRBJ2-6, with TRBD1 as a possible D gene (5 bases). The CDR3 contains 16 residues. Trimming left V 2 bases short and J 4 bases short, with 12 bases between. Germline values: CDR1 LNHDA, CDR2 SQIVND (reference sequence).

The gene calls are TRBV28 and TRBJ1-5, with D tentatively TRBD1 (6 bases). Germline V gives CDR1 MDHEN, CDR2 SYDVKM. Trimming stripped 6 bases from V and 4 bases from J, with 19 bases between. CDR3 length equals 16 residues. The CDR3 protein is CASSQYHRAGNQPQHF. CDR3 nucleotides: TGTGCCAGCAGCCAATATCACAGGGCGGGTAATCAGCCCCAGCATTTT.

The chain carries TRBV7-2 and TRBJ2-7; 7 bases line up with TRBD1. Trimming at V came to 5 bases and at J to 6 bases, leaving 10 bases not matched to a gene. This CDR3 is 14 amino acids long. Looked up from germline, CDR1 is SGHTA and CDR2 is FQGNSA. DNA of the CDR3: TGTGCCAGCAGCCCGAAGACAGGGTCTGGCGAGCAGTACTTC. Translated: CASSPKTGSGEQYF.

The table lists this clone with a few counts. CDR3 sequence: CASSFRTSGGDTQYF. CDR3 nucleotides: TGTGCCAGCAGCTTCCGGACTAGCGGTGGAGATACGCAGTATTTT. The chain has TRBV9 and TRBJ2-3; TRBD2 aligns across 10 bases. Trimming removed 4 bases from V and 5 bases from J; junction bases left unmatched: 7. Per the germline V gene, CDR1 is SGDLS and CDR2 is YYNGEE. CDR3 length: 15 amino acids.

This chain connects TRBV5-6 to TRBJ2-1; 10 nucleotides match TRBD2. The CDR3 length is 17 residues. Germline loops: CDR1 SGHDT, CDR2 YYEEEE. Losses at the gene ends were 2 bases for V and 3 bases for J; bases not matched to a gene: 8. CDR3: CASSFRLAGGGYNEQFF. The CDR3 bases are TGTGCCAGCAGCTTCAGATTAGCGGGAGGTGGCTACAATGAGCAGTTCTTC.

The chain joins TRBV5-1 to TRBJ2-7, with a tentative D call TRBD1 (6 bases). This CDR3 has 17 residues. V lost 4 bases, J lost 4 bases, and 24 bases lay in between. CDR1 is SGHRS, CDR2 YFSETQ, per germline. The CDR3 DNA follows: TGCGCCAGCAGCCAAGCATCCTCCAGCACAGGGAAGTACGAGCAGTACTTC. It specifies CASSQASSSTGKYEQYF. Drawing the rest from reference TRBV5-1 and TRBJ2-7, the complete variable domain is KAGVTQTPRYLIKTRGQQVTLSCSPISGHRSVSWYQQTPGQGLQFLFEYFSETQRNKGNFPGRFSGRQFSNSRSEMNVSTLELGDSALYLCASSQASSSTGKYEQYFGPGTRLTVT.

The chain uses TRBV13 and TRBJ2-7; D is possibly TRBD1 (7 bases). Germline V gives CDR1 PRHDT, CDR2 FYEKMQ (reference sequence). The CDR3 covers 14 residues. V was cut by 5 bases and J by 3 bases, with 14 bases left in between. The CDR3 is CASSLDREDYEQYF. The CDR3 coding sequence is TGTGCCAGCAGCCTTGACAGGGAGGACTACGAGCAGTACTTC.

The chain uses TRBV11-2 and TRBJ2-5, with TRBD2 as a possible D gene (7 bases). This CDR3 region has 17 residues. V shed 1 base and J shed 1 base, with 16 bases lying between them. Germline V gives CDR1 SGHAT, CDR2 FQNNGV. This CDR3 reads CASSLGARRGAQETQYF. The CDR3 coding sequence is TGTGCCAGCAGCTTAGGGGCCAGACGGGGGGCCCAAGAGACCCAGTACTTC.

The chain is built from TRBV19 and TRBJ1-5, with TRBD1 matching over 7 bases. V lost 8 bases to trimming and J lost 4 bases; unmatched junction nucleotides: 8. The CDR3 spans 14 residues. The germline V gene has CDR1 LNHDA and CDR2 SQIVND (reference sequence). CDR3 loop: CASQTGLGNQPQHF. DNA for the CDR3: TGTGCCAGTCAGACAGGGCTAGGAAATCAGCCCCAGCATTTT.

The chain recombines TRBV7-2 with TRBJ1-1; D uncertain. Germline V lookup: CDR1 SGHTA, CDR2 FQGNSA. The CDR3 covers 13 residues. V lost 0 bases, J lost 6 bases, and 8 bases lay in between. The DNA of the CDR3 is TGTGCCAGCAGCTTAGCGGTATCCCCTGAAGCTTTCTTT. It yields the protein CASSLAVSPEAFF. The full variable domain, with the rest looked up from reference TRBV7-2 and TRBJ1-1, is GAGVSQSPSNKVTEKGKDVELRCDPISGHTALYWYRQSLGQGLEFLIYFQGNSAPDKSGLPSDRFSAERTGGSVSTLTIQRTQQEDSAVYLCASSLAVSPEAFFGQGTRLTVV.

The gene calls are TRBV7-2 and TRBJ1-6; the match to TRBD1 covers 10 bases. The trim removed 5 bases at V and 10 bases at J, leaving 8 bases unmatched. The germline V gene encodes CDR1 SGHTA and CDR2 FQGNSA. CDR3 length: 15 amino acids. CDR3 residues: CASSQPGQGRSPLHF. In nucleotides, the CDR3 is TGTGCCAGCAGCCAACCGGGACAGGGGCGGTCACCCCTCCACTTT.